These 17 T cell receptor beta chains share one sample of origin, sequenced in a study of T-cell reconstitution after alpha-beta-depleted transplantation in children. These TCRs' antigens remain unknown. Preparation of the TCRbeta library was carried out with unique molecular identifiers. TCRdb recomputed calls from the PCR reads with MiXCR, one row per CDR3 protein. The sample lists some 300,000 distinct CDR3 sequences, roughly 7.8% occurring once. Study outcomes and limitations: T-cell counts and diversity were attributed mostly to newly produced T cells one year after transplant.

This specimen consisted of peripheral blood, obtained 360 days after TCRalphabeta/CD19-depleted stem cell transplant. All receptors come from a female patient aged 2 to 10 who had a stem cell transplant for Fanconi anemia, so the T cells may come from the graft donor.

V and J are TRBV7-2 and TRBJ2-7; D remains unclear. The CDR3 runs 16 residues. V lost 2 bases and J lost 0, with 14 bases in between. In germline, CDR1 is SGHTA, CDR2 FQGNSA. The CDR3 DNA is TGTGCCAGCAGCTTACTGTCGGGCGGCAGCTCCTACGAGCAGTACTTC. Translated, it gives CASSLLSGGSSYEQYF.

This clonotype was observed at least ten times. The chain is built from TRBV20-1 and TRBJ1-6; the D gene is possibly TRBD1 (5 bases). CDR1 and CDR2 (germline): DFQATT, SNEGSKA (reference sequence). The CDR3 has 14 amino acids. V was pared by 3 bases and J by 8 bases, with 14 bases between. The CDR3 reads CSASGARGDSPLHF. In DNA, the CDR3 is TGCAGTGCTAGCGGGGCCCGAGGGGATTCACCCCTCCACTTT.

This clonotype was found many times. The chain links TRBV5-4 to TRBJ2-7, with 9 bases lining up with TRBD1. The CDR3 consists of 15 residues. The J segment lost 1 base and the V segment lost 4 bases, leaving 6 bases of the junction unmatched. Germline V CDR1 and CDR2: SGHNT, YYREEE (reference sequence). The CDR3 bases are TGTGCCAGCAGCCCTTACAGGGGGCCTTCCTACGAGCAGTACTTC. This sequence encodes CASSPYRGPSYEQYF.

Turning to this clonotype: This may come from a read error, since a much larger clone is one base off. No conserved phenylalanine or tryptophan ends this CDR3, so it is likely a read error. The chain is built from TRBV28 and TRBJ1-1; 7 nucleotides match TRBD1. Trimming removed 1 base from V and 6 bases from J; junction bases left unmatched: 5. This CDR3 is 14 amino acids long. Germline CDR1 and CDR2: MDHEN and SYDVKM. CDR3 in amino acids: CASSLLQGMAEAFS. The DNA for the CDR3 is TGTGCCAGCAGTTTATTACAGGGGATGGCTGAAGCTTTCTCT.

The table lists this clonotype with a few counts. This chain connects TRBV20-1 to TRBJ2-4; D ambiguous. This CDR3 spans 13 amino acids. Trimming took off 3 bases at V and 0 bases at J, with 6 bases between the two ends. Germline V gives CDR1 DFQATT, CDR2 SNEGSKA (reference sequence). The CDR3 coding sequence is TGCAGTGCTAGTCTTGGAGCCAAAAACATTCAGTACTTC. It specifies CSASLGAKNIQYF.

This clonotype was found many times. The chain joins TRBV7-2 to TRBJ2-7, with 11 bases lining up with TRBD1. Germline V gene data show CDR1 as SGHTA and CDR2 as FQGNSA. V was pared by 4 bases and J by 5 bases, with 4 bases of the junction left unmatched. This CDR3 is built from 14 residues. CDR3 nucleotide sequence: TGTGCCAGCAGCTATCGGACAGGGGGCCACGAGCAGTACTTC. As protein: CASSYRTGGHEQYF.

The V gene is TRBV28, the J gene TRBJ1-5; D is undetermined. Looked up from germline, CDR1 is MDHEN and CDR2 is SYDVKM. V was trimmed by 4 bases and J by 9 bases, leaving 7 bases between them. The CDR3 has 11 amino acids. CDR3 nucleotide sequence: TGTGCCAGCAGTTCCCAGGTGCCCCAGCATTTT. Translating gives CASSSQVPQHF.

This clonotype was picked up many times. The chain links TRBV24-1 to TRBJ2-3; TRBD1 matches 7 bases. Losses at the gene ends were 3 bases for V and 1 base for J; bases not matched to a gene: 6. CDR1 KGHDR and CDR2 SFDVKD come from the germline V gene. The CDR3 covers 16 residues. CDR3 residues: CATSDPTGRGTDTQYF. Written as DNA, the CDR3 is TGTGCCACCAGTGATCCGACAGGGCGGGGCACAGATACGCAGTATTTT.

This clonotype came up many times. The chain joins TRBV7-8 to TRBJ2-1; no definite D call. The CDR3 is made up of 12 amino acids. CDR1 and CDR2 from the germline V gene are SGHVS and FQNEAQ. V was cut by 5 bases and J by 5 bases, with 7 bases left in between. The CDR3 DNA sequence: TGTGCCAGCAGCCAAAGAAACAATGAGCAGTTCTTC. Translation: CASSQRNNEQFF.

This clonotype was detected a few times. The rearrangement joins TRBV7-6 to TRBJ2-1; D gene unclear. V gave up 7 bases and J gave up 7 bases, with 8 bases separating them. The V gene's germline CDR1 is SGHVS and CDR2 FNYEAQ. This CDR3 spans 11 amino acids. The CDR3 coding sequence is TGTGCCAGCACGTACGGGAATGAGCAGTTCTTC. This sequence encodes CASTYGNEQFF.

This clonotype was picked up many times. This rearrangement joins TRBV12-3 or TRBV12-4 to TRBJ2-1; 12 nucleotides align to TRBD2. The CDR3 is 16 amino acids. V lost 3 bases and J lost 8; bases outside the gene matches: 8. The CDR3 loop is CASSFLLAGGFDEQFF. The CDR3 DNA reads as TGTGCCAGCAGTTTCTTACTAGCGGGGGGCTTCGATGAGCAGTTCTTC.

This clonotype was seen a few times. The chain links TRBV9 to TRBJ2-3; weak D call: TRBD1 (5 bases). Germline values: CDR1 SGDLS, CDR2 YYNGEE. V shed 1 base and J shed 2 bases, with 11 bases lying between them. The CDR3 spans 15 residues. CDR3 residues: CASSVISGATDTQYF. The CDR3 DNA reads as TGTGCCAGCAGCGTAATATCTGGGGCCACAGATACGCAGTATTTT.

Points on this clonotype: The junction departs from the called germline gene at one end, perhaps through a read error. The J gene is TRBJ1-1, the V gene TRBV7-2; D perhaps matches TRBD1 (5 bases). From germline, CDR1 is SGHTA and CDR2 FQGNSA. The CDR3 loop spans 15 amino acids. CDR3 nucleotide sequence: TGTGCCAGCAGCTTAGTCTGGACACTCAACACTGAAGCTATCTTT. Encoded protein: CASSLVWTLNTEAIF.

About this clonotype itself: It may be a read error: a sequence one base away is much more abundant. J is TRBJ2-6 and V is TRBV6-1; D not certain. Germline V gives CDR1 MNHNS, CDR2 SASEGT. The CDR3 has 12 amino acids. CDR3 DNA: TGTGCCAGTTACTCTGGGACCAACGTCCTGACTTTC. This codes for CASYSGTNVLTF.

This clonotype was seen at least ten times. The chain has TRBV15 and TRBJ2-1, with TRBD1 matching over 7 bases. Germline V gives CDR1 LNHNV, CDR2 YYDKDF (reference sequence). The CDR3 is 13 residues long. With 0 bases clipped from V and 9 bases from J, the junction kept 2 bases outside the gene matches. CDR3 DNA sequence: TGTGCCACCAGCAGAGACACAGGGGTTGAGCAGTTCTTC. Protein sequence: CATSRDTGVEQFF.

This clonotype was seen at least ten times. V and J are TRBV5-1 and TRBJ2-2, with 7 bases lining up with TRBD2. The CDR3 totals 14 residues. CDR1 and CDR2 (germline): SGHRS, YFSETQ. V lost 0 bases, J lost 7 bases, and 3 bases stayed unmatched. The CDR3 DNA follows: TGCGCCAGCAGCTTGGCGGGAGGCAGCGGGGAGCTGTTTTTT. Translated: CASSLAGGSGELFF.

This clonotype was counted at least ten times. This chain connects TRBV7-2 to TRBJ1-4; D is unclear. V dropped 5 bases and J dropped 0 bases, with 7 bases sitting between them. In germline, CDR1 is SGHTA, CDR2 FQGNSA. CDR3 length: 14 amino acids. The CDR3 region is CASSMGATNEKLFF. CDR3 coding DNA: TGTGCCAGCAGCATGGGTGCAACTAATGAAAAACTGTTTTTT. Full variable domain (remainder filled in from reference TRBV7-2 and TRBJ1-4): GAGVSQSPSNKVTEKGKDVELRCDPISGHTALYWYRQSLGQGLEFLIYFQGNSAPDKSGLPSDRFSAERTGGSVSTLTIQRTQQEDSAVYLCASSMGATNEKLFFGSGTQLSVL.